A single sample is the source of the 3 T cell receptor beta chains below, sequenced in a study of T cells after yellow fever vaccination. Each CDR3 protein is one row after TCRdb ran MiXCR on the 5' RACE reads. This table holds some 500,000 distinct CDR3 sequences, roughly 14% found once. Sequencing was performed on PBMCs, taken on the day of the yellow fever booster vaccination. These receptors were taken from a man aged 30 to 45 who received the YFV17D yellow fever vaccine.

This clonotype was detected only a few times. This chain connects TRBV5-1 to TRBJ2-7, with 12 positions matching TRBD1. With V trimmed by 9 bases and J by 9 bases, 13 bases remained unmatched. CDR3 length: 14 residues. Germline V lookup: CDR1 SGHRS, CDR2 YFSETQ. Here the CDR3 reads CATHPGTGGEAQYF. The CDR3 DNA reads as TGCGCCACCCACCCCGGGACAGGGGGCGAAGCGCAGTACTTC. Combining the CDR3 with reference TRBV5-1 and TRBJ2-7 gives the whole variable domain KAGVTQTPRYLIKTRGQQVTLSCSPISGHRSVSWYQQTPGQGLQFLFEYFSETQRNKGNFPGRFSGRQFSNSRSEMNVSTLELGDSALYLCATHPGTGGEAQYFGPGTRLTVT.

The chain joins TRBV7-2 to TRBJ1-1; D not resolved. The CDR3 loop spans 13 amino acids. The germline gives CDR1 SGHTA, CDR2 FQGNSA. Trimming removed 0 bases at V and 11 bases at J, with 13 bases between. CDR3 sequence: CASSLAREGSAFF. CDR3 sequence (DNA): TGTGCCAGCAGCTTAGCGCGTGAGGGATCCGCTTTCTTT.

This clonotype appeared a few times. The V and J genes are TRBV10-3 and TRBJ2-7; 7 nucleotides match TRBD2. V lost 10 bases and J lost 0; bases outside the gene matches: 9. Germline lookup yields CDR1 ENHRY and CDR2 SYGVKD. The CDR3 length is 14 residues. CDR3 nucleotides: TGTGCCACCGAAACCGGACTAGGCTCCTACGAGCAGTACTTC. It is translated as CATETGLGSYEQYF.